The 15 T cell receptor beta chains below all came from one sample that was sequenced in a study of T cells in Graves' hyperthyroidism and ophthalmopathy. The investigators amplified TCR beta CDR3 regions from RNA transcripts. The TCR CDR3 first-round RT-PCR relied on the HTBI primer set. TCRdb analysed the multiplex PCR reads with MiXCR anew, one entry per CDR3 protein. The table records under 400,000 distinct CDR3 sequences, approximately 15% of them present only once. Material: blood. The receptors stem from a young man with Graves' hyperthyroidism.

Ten or more counts support this clonotype. The chain couples TRBV2 to TRBJ2-7; D gene unclear. Trimming left V 7 bases short and J 4 bases short, with 5 bases between. The CDR3 is 10 amino acids. The germline V gene encodes CDR1 SNHLY and CDR2 FYNNEI. This CDR3 reads CASKGYEQYF. CDR3 coding DNA: TGTGCCAGCAAAGGATACGAGCAGTACTTC.

Ten or more counts support this clonotype. The chain links TRBV28 to TRBJ2-7, with TRBD2 matching over 12 bases. The germline V gene has CDR1 MDHEN and CDR2 SYDVKM. The ends lost 4 bases at V and 3 bases at J; junction bases unmatched: 7. CDR3 length: 16 amino acids. CDR3 sequence: CASSSASGRAYYEQYF. The CDR3 bases are TGTGCCAGCAGTTCAGCTAGCGGGAGGGCCTACTACGAGCAGTACTTC.

The gene calls are TRBV6-1 and TRBJ1-4; 8 bases line up with TRBD1. This CDR3 comprises 14 residues. Trimming cost V 5 bases and J 6 bases; bases outside gene matches: 5. Looked up from germline, CDR1 is MNHNS and CDR2 is SASEGT. This chain's CDR3 is CASSSQGVDEKLFF. The DNA of the CDR3 is TGTGCCAGCAGTTCACAGGGGGTAGATGAAAAACTGTTTTTT.

This clonotype appeared a few times. The rearrangement links TRBV6-1 to TRBJ2-2; D is unresolved. Germline V gene sequence: CDR1 MNHNS, CDR2 SASEGT. The CDR3 sequence is 14 residues long. V dropped 5 bases and J dropped 5 bases, with 12 bases sitting between them. CDR3 sequence reads: CASSTFMATGELFF. As DNA, the CDR3 is TGTGCCAGCAGTACCTTTATGGCTACCGGGGAGCTGTTTTTT.

This clonotype was observed a handful of times. The V call is TRBV20-1, the J call TRBJ1-1; D is perhaps TRBD1 (5 bases). The CDR3 is made up of 15 amino acids. Germline V lookup: CDR1 DFQATT, CDR2 SNEGSKA (reference sequence). Trimming removed 2 bases from V and 6 bases from J, with 19 bases in between. The CDR3 sequence: CSARPPGTAYAEAFF. The DNA of the CDR3 is TGCAGTGCTAGACCCCCCGGGACCGCTTACGCTGAAGCTTTCTTT.

This clonotype showed up just once. The chain recombines TRBV18 with TRBJ2-7, with D perhaps TRBD1 (6 bases). This CDR3 region has 15 residues. Germline V gene sequence: CDR1 KGHSH, CDR2 LQKENI. Trimming took off 2 bases at V and 6 bases at J, with 17 bases between the two ends. CDR3 amino acids: CASSPDRPLLSEQYF. CDR3 nucleotide sequence: TGTGCCAGCTCACCAGACAGGCCCCTCCTCTCCGAGCAGTACTTC.

This clonotype showed up many times. The J gene is TRBJ2-5, the V gene TRBV6-1, with D hard to call. The CDR3 is 13 residues long. Germline CDR1 is MNHNS and CDR2 is SASEGT. The V end was cut by 5 bases, the J end by 5 bases, with 12 bases between. CDR3 DNA: TGTGCCAGCAGTCTCCGGAAGGGTGAGACCCAGTACTTC. This gives the protein CASSLRKGETQYF.

This clonotype was detected ten times or more. CDR3 sequence (DNA): TGTGCCAGCAGTGAACAGCCCCATGGGACAGATACGCAGTATTTT. This encodes CASSEQPHGTDTQYF. The rearrangement joins TRBV6-1 to TRBJ2-3; D is uncertain. The CDR3 runs 15 residues. Germline V gene sequence: CDR1 MNHNS, CDR2 SASEGT. With 2 bases removed from V and 3 bases from J, the gap between germline ends came to 12 bases.

This clonotype was seen more than once but under ten times. The V and J genes are TRBV12-3 or TRBV12-4 and TRBJ2-1; D possibly corresponds to TRBD2 (6 bases). The length of the CDR3 is 15 residues. V dropped 3 bases and J dropped 5 bases, with 14 bases sitting between them. This CDR3 is CASSFRTGANNEQFF. CDR3 DNA sequence: TGTGCCAGCAGTTTTCGTACGGGAGCCAACAATGAGCAGTTCTTC.

About this clonotype: A much larger clone lies a single base off, so this may be a read error. Since no conserved phenylalanine or tryptophan closes the CDR3, a read error is the likely cause. This chain uses TRBV7-9 with TRBJ2-1; the D gene is possibly TRBD2 (5 bases). Germline V CDR1 and CDR2: SEHNR, FQNEAQ (reference sequence). The CDR3 sequence is 13 residues long. Trimming removed 9 bases at V and 0 bases at J, with 9 bases between. The CDR3 loop reads CARRGHSYNEQFL. DNA for the CDR3: TGTGCCAGACGCGGGCACTCCTACAATGAGCAGTTCCTC.

The sample holds many counts of this clonotype. The V and J genes are TRBV10-3 and TRBJ2-3, with TRBD1 identical over 8 bases. The CDR3 spans 14 residues. Germline V gene sequence: CDR1 ENHRY, CDR2 SYGVKD. Germline trimming cut 3 bases from V and 7 bases from J; bases unmatched to any gene: 6. The CDR3 is CAISDPGGANTQYF. CDR3 coding DNA: TGTGCCATCAGTGACCCAGGGGGCGCAAATACGCAGTATTTT.

Ten or more counts support this clonotype. J is TRBJ2-7 and V is TRBV18, with TRBD2 matching over 7 bases. The V gene's germline CDR1 is KGHSH and CDR2 LQKENI. This CDR3 is 14 amino acids long. V trimming: 5 bases; J trimming: 4 bases; junction bases outside the gene matches: 8. In nucleotides, the CDR3 is TGTGCCAGCTCATCAAGACTAGCTCGGTACGAGCAGTACTTC. It is translated as CASSSRLARYEQYF.

This clonotype was seen many times. The V and J genes are TRBV12-3 or TRBV12-4 and TRBJ1-2, with TRBD1 identical over 8 bases. This CDR3 has 14 residues. Trimming cost V 3 bases and J 5 bases; bases outside gene matches: 5. This CDR3 is CASSFRGQSYGYTF. CDR3 nucleotides: TGTGCCAGCAGTTTCAGGGGGCAGTCTTATGGCTACACCTTC.

This clonotype was recorded at least ten times. This rearrangement joins TRBV7-9 to TRBJ2-3, with D unclear. V was shortened by 5 bases and J by 3 bases, with 12 bases between the two germline ends. Germline CDR1 is SEHNR and CDR2 is FQNEAQ (reference sequence). This CDR3 spans 14 amino acids. For the CDR3, the DNA is TGTGCCAGCAGCCGTCGGGCCGCAACAGATACGCAGTATTTT. Translation gives CASSRRAATDTQYF.

This clonotype was detected many times. The chain employs TRBV5-1 and TRBJ2-3; 11 bases agree with TRBD2. Germline CDR1 reads SGHRS; CDR2 reads YFSETQ. The V segment lost 3 bases and the J segment 2 bases; nucleotides outside the gene matches: 5. The CDR3 is 16 amino acids. CDR3 region: CASSSGTSGFTDTQYF. In DNA form, the CDR3 reads TGCGCCAGCAGCTCCGGGACTAGCGGATTCACAGATACGCAGTATTTT. Variable domain in full (rest from reference TRBV5-1 and TRBJ2-3): KAGVTQTPRYLIKTRGQQVTLSCSPISGHRSVSWYQQTPGQGLQFLFEYFSETQRNKGNFPGRFSGRQFSNSRSEMNVSTLELGDSALYLCASSSGTSGFTDTQYFGPGTRLTVL.